This T cell receptor (beta chain) is from a study of cytomegalovirus exposure and HLA in healthy donors. J gave up 3 bases and V 7 bases, and 7 bases lay outside the gene matches. This CDR3 region has 14 residues. Germline V CDR1 and CDR2: SNHLY, FYNNEI. A word on this clone: No antigen is known for it.

Study outcomes and limitations: Analysis was carried out at a later point, and it linked a missense DCLRE1C variant to TCR beta V- and J-gene trimming. Later work associated roughly 15,000 TCR beta sequences with HLA alleles at 0.05 false discovery rate. A likely sequencing artifact accounted for one observed cluster of highly shared sequence variants. Researchers counted 180 or so TCR beta chains as cytomegalovirus-associated.

The PCR made use of 60 Vbeta and 13 Jbeta primers. Profiled with immunoSEQ multiplex PCR; TCRdb holds only in-frame clones, not every one. This table has 120,000 to 150,000 clones, about 80% appearing once. This TCR came from a male donor in good health and CMV-seronegative. The sample taken for sequencing was PBMCs. The V and J genes are TRBV2 and TRBJ2-7; 9 positions match TRBD2. The CDR3 protein is CASNVGLAFYEQYF. Written as DNA, the CDR3 is TGTGCCAGCAACGTCGGACTAGCGTTCTACGAGCAGTACTTC.